This TCR beta chain came from a study of cytotoxic CD8 clonotypes in ibrutinib-treated CLL. Some clones are missing from TCRdb's copy, which holds only in-frame ones; the method was immunoSEQ multiplex PCR. This table holds roughly 300,000 clones, around 77% found once. Trimming pared 7 bases from V and 4 bases from J, leaving 13 bases between. Looked up from germline, CDR1 is SGDLS and CDR2 is YYNGEE. The CDR3 runs 13 residues. This receptor was taken from a human donor with chronic lymphocytic leukemia. The chain joins TRBV9 to TRBJ2-3, with D perhaps given as TRBD1 or TRBD2 (5 bases each). Sequencing used PBMCs, obtained at disease progression, from a patient treated with ibrutinib. Here the CDR3 reads CASGGTWADTQYF. The CDR3 DNA reads TGTGCCAGCGGGGGTACCTGGGCAGATACGCAGTATTTT. The full variable domain, rest sourced from reference TRBV9 and TRBJ2-3, is DSGVTQTPKHLITATGQRVTLRCSPRSGDLSVYWYQQSLDQGLQFLIQYYNGEERAKGNILERFSAQQFPDLHSELNLSSLELGDSALYFCASGGTWADTQYFGPGTRLTVL.